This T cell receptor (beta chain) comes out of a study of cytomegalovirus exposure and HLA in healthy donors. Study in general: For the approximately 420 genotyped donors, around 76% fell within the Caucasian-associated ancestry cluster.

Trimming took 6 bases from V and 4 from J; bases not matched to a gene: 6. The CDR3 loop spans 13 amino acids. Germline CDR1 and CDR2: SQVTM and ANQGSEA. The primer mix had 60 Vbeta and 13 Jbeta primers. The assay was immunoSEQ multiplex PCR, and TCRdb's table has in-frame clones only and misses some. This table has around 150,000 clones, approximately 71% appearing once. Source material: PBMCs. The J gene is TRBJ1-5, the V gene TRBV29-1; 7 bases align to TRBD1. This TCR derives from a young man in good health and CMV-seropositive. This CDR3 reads CSVLDRVNQPQHF. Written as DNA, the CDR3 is TGCAGCGTCCTAGACAGGGTAAATCAGCCCCAGCATTTT.